This T cell receptor beta chain originates from a study of CD8+ T cells in alopecia areata. Whole-study context: The percentage of affected scalp area served as the score of severity for treated patients. General study results and limits: Because one nonresponder was included, the link of baseline CD8+ expansion to response is considered uncertain. In scalp and blood, many expanded lesional clones persisted during tofacitinib.

Treatment indicated: oral pan-JAK inhibitor, 5-10 mg twice daily. Researchers took lesional scalp punch biopsies and peripheral blood from people who were alopecia areata patients. RNA was extracted and reverse transcribed into cDNA as the sequencing template. The protocol was immunoSEQ multiplex PCR, while the TCRdb copy is restricted to in-frame clones and leaves out a portion. The sample lists more than 150,000 clones, approximately 51% occurring once. The table lists this clone with a few counts. Its antigen remains unidentified. The CDR3 has 14 amino acids. Germline assignment: CDR1 SGHDT and CDR2 YYEEEE. Trimming removed 3 bases from V and 7 bases from J; junction bases left unmatched: 8.

The sequenced sample was CD8+ T cells sorted from blood, obtained at week 52, from a patient treated with tofacitinib. The rearrangement links TRBV5-6 to TRBJ1-2; TRBD1 aligns across 8 bases. The TCR comes from a human donor with alopecia areata. CDR3 bases: TGTGCCAGCAGCTACGACAGGGGCTTGCGTGGCTACACCTTC. It specifies CASSYDRGLRGYTF.